Sequencing of this T cell receptor beta chain was carried out in a study of Ad26.COV2.S vaccination and SARS-CoV-2 variants. Background on the study: In the COV1001 trial, the donor was in the Ad26.COV2.S arm.

With 7 bases removed from V and 8 bases from J, the gap between germline ends came to 23 bases. The CDR3 spans 16 residues. Germline CDR1 is PRHDT and CDR2 is FYEKMQ (reference sequence). Sequenced by immunoSEQ multiplex PCR; TCRdb stores in-frame clones only, minus some. The sample has roughly 380,000 clones, over 75% seen once. Stated treatment: roughly 19 received Ad26.COV2.S at low or high dose, single or two shots; 5 received placebo; per-sample allocation not given. Each sample was drawn 63 days after the first injection (of vaccine or placebo). This sample comprised peripheral blood, obtained in a trial of Ad26.COV2.S vaccine versus placebo. This rearrangement joins TRBV13 to TRBJ1-4; possible D gene TRBD1, 5 bases. The TCR was taken from a person aged 18 to 59 who received the Ad26.COV2.S COVID-19 vaccine or a placebo. The CDR3 reads CASNRVESRGEEKLFF. Here the CDR3 DNA reads TGTGCCAGCAACAGAGTAGAGTCCCGAGGGGAGGAAAAACTGTTTTTT.